The 18 T cell receptor beta chains given below trace back to one sample, sequenced in a study of T cells in Graves' hyperthyroidism and ophthalmopathy. It was RNA transcripts that yielded the amplified TCR beta CDR3 regions. First-round RT-PCR of the TCR CDR3 relied on the HTBI primer set. Using its own MiXCR run on the multiplex PCR reads, TCRdb lists one record per CDR3 protein. Among roughly 400,000 distinct CDR3 sequences listed, 15% to 18% were seen once. Sequences were obtained from blood. These receptors all come from a woman younger than 35 with Graves' hyperthyroidism that later progressed to Graves' ophthalmopathy.

This clonotype was picked up many times. The chain joins TRBV12-3 or TRBV12-4 to TRBJ1-1, with 7 bases fitting TRBD1. V dropped 5 bases and J dropped 4; count of bases not matched to a gene: 4. The CDR3 length is 13 residues. CDR3 in amino acids: CASSTGAVTEAFF. The DNA for the CDR3 is TGTGCCAGCAGTACAGGGGCCGTCACTGAAGCTTTCTTT.

This clonotype came up many times. The chain is built from TRBV5-1 and TRBJ2-7; a weak D match, TRBD2 (5 bases). Germline assignment: CDR1 SGHRS and CDR2 YFSETQ. The CDR3 consists of 14 residues. V was clipped by 0 bases and J by 2 bases, with 9 bases between them. In DNA form, the CDR3 reads TGCGCCAGCAGCTTGGACCGGGGTGCCTACGAGCAGTACTTC. This codes for CASSLDRGAYEQYF.

This clonotype was detected ten times or more. The chain carries TRBV6-1 and TRBJ2-7, with a possible D match to TRBD1 (5 bases). V gave up 5 bases and J gave up 6 bases, with 14 bases separating them. This CDR3 comprises 13 residues. Looked up from germline, CDR1 is MNHNS and CDR2 is SASEGT. This CDR3 reads CASSWARQTEQYF. In DNA, the CDR3 is TGTGCCAGCAGTTGGGCGAGACAGACCGAGCAGTACTTC.

The rearrangement links TRBV9 to TRBJ2-2; TRBD1 matches 9 bases. CDR1 and CDR2 from the germline V gene are SGDLS and YYNGEE. The length of the CDR3 is 15 residues. V lost 4 bases and J lost 7; bases outside the gene matches: 8. CDR3 residues: CASSTGTGFVGELFF. The CDR3 DNA sequence: TGTGCCAGCAGCACCGGGACAGGGTTCGTCGGGGAGCTGTTTTTT.

This clonotype has only a few counts. This chain uses TRBV9 with TRBJ2-1; possible D gene TRBD2, 5 bases. CDR3 length: 15 amino acids. The germline gives CDR1 SGDLS, CDR2 YYNGEE. Trimming pared 1 base from V and 5 bases from J, leaving 13 bases between. Here the CDR3 DNA reads TGTGCCAGCAGCGTATTCTACGGACTTGACAATGAGCAGTTCTTC. Its protein product is CASSVFYGLDNEQFF.

There are a few counts of this clonotype. V is TRBV4-3 and J is TRBJ2-2; 7 bases line up with TRBD2. This CDR3 is built from 18 residues. CDR1 and CDR2 (germline): LGHNA, YSLEER. V lost 0 bases to trimming and J lost 5 bases; unmatched junction nucleotides: 12. The CDR3 nucleotides read TGCGCCAGCAGCCAAGATTTTCTAGCGGAGGGGTTAACCGGGGAGCTGTTTTTT. This encodes CASSQDFLAEGLTGELFF.

This clonotype was found many times. This chain uses TRBV11-2 with TRBJ2-7, with D perhaps assigned TRBD1 or TRBD2 (5 bases each). Trimming took off 4 bases at V and 0 bases at J, with 22 bases between the two ends. The length of the CDR3 is 18 residues. The V gene's germline CDR1 is SGHAT and CDR2 FQNNGV. The CDR3 protein is CASSSIRPGTESSYEQYF. For the CDR3, the DNA is TGTGCCAGCAGCTCTATTCGGCCCGGGACGGAGAGCTCCTACGAGCAGTACTTC.

The gene calls are TRBV6-4 and TRBJ2-2; D is undetermined. V lost 5 bases to trimming and J lost 1 base, with 11 bases between them. Per the germline V gene, CDR1 is MRHNA and CDR2 is SNTAGT. The CDR3 length is 15 residues. In nucleotides, the CDR3 is TGTGCCAGCAGTCAAGTGAAATTGAACACCGGGGAGCTGTTTTTT. Its protein product is CASSQVKLNTGELFF.

This clonotype appeared a few times. This chain joins TRBV4-1 and TRBJ2-1; D tentatively reads TRBD1 or TRBD2 (5 bases each). Germline V lookup: CDR1 MGHRA, CDR2 YSYEKL. This CDR3 has 14 residues. V gave up 4 bases and J gave up 5 bases, with 12 bases separating them. The DNA for the CDR3 is TGCGCCAGCAGCCGGGACGTGATGAACAATGAGCAGTTCTTC. As protein: CASSRDVMNNEQFF.

This clonotype was counted at least ten times. The chain combines TRBV12-3 or TRBV12-4 with TRBJ2-7; 7 bases match TRBD2. The trim removed 2 bases at V and 2 bases at J, leaving 6 bases unmatched. The CDR3 sequence is 15 residues long. The CDR3 DNA sequence: TGTGCCAGCAGTTTACTAGCGGCCCTTCCCTACGAGCAGTACTTC. Protein: CASSLLAALPYEQYF.

A few counts support this clonotype. The V and J genes are TRBV9 and TRBJ2-3; 7 bases are a match to TRBD1. The CDR3 is 16 residues long. The germline V gene has CDR1 SGDLS and CDR2 YYNGEE. With V trimmed by 3 bases and J by 1 base, 8 bases remained unmatched. The CDR3 reads CASSGAFDRGTDTQYF. The CDR3 DNA sequence: TGTGCCAGCAGCGGAGCCTTCGACAGGGGCACAGATACGCAGTATTTT.

This clonotype appeared a few times. The chain links TRBV4-2 to TRBJ1-5; 7 bases are a match to TRBD1. This CDR3 contains 14 residues. Unmatched junction bases numbered 4, after V lost 1 base and J lost 7 bases. CDR1 is LGHNA and CDR2 is YNFKEQ in the germline V gene. The CDR3 loop is CASSQVQGSQPQHF. CDR3 bases: TGTGCCAGCAGCCAAGTACAGGGGAGCCAGCCCCAGCATTTT.

This clonotype was seen many times. The chain uses TRBV3-1 and TRBJ2-7; possibly TRBD1 for D (6 bases). CDR3 length: 15 amino acids. Trimming removed 2 bases from V and 1 base from J, with 12 bases in between. The germline V gene encodes CDR1 LGHDT and CDR2 YNNKEL (reference sequence). The CDR3: CASSQSMGHSYEQYF. CDR3 sequence (DNA): TGTGCCAGCAGCCAAAGCATGGGACATTCCTACGAGCAGTACTTC.

This clonotype occurred a few times. V usage is TRBV7-9 and J usage is TRBJ1-1; D remains unclear. CDR3 length: 13 residues. Trimming pared 5 bases from V and 6 bases from J, leaving 13 bases between. Germline values: CDR1 SEHNR, CDR2 FQNEAQ (reference sequence). CDR3 nucleotide sequence: TGTGCCAGCAGCCAAATCTCCTATGCTGAAGCTTTCTTT. Translating it yields CASSQISYAEAFF.

This clonotype has ten or more counts. The chain recombines TRBV20-1 with TRBJ2-5; 9 nucleotides match TRBD2. The CDR3 is 16 residues long. Germline-derived CDR1 and CDR2 are DFQATT and SNEGSKA (reference sequence). V dropped 3 bases and J dropped 4; count of bases not matched to a gene: 12. CDR3 sequence: CSASTSWREGRETQYF. Here the CDR3 DNA reads TGCAGTGCTAGCACGAGCTGGCGGGAGGGCCGAGAGACCCAGTACTTC.

The V call is TRBV5-5, the J call TRBJ1-2; 7 nucleotides match TRBD1. The CDR3 has 15 residues. The V and J ends lost 4 bases and 7 bases, in that order; junction bases with no gene match: 13. Germline V gene sequence: CDR1 SGHKS, CDR2 YYEKEE (reference sequence). The CDR3 spells CASSPGRGGAGGYTF. In nucleotides, the CDR3 is TGTGCCAGCAGCCCAGGTAGAGGGGGCGCGGGTGGCTACACCTTC.

This chain links TRBV10-3 with TRBJ2-7, with a tentative D call TRBD1 (5 bases). The CDR3 covers 16 residues. CDR1 ENHRY and CDR2 SYGVKD come from the germline V gene. Between the trimmed V and J ends, which lost 1 base and 0 bases, there was a span of 13 bases. The CDR3 nucleotides are TGTGCCATCAGTGAGTTGGACACTCAGAGCTCCTACGAGCAGTACTTC. This translates into CAISELDTQSSYEQYF.

This clonotype appeared a few times. The chain links TRBV6-2 or TRBV6-3 to TRBJ1-1; D is uncertain. Per the germline V gene, CDR1 is MNHEY and CDR2 is SVGEGT. CDR3 length: 12 residues. V was pared by 3 bases and J by 3 bases, with 5 bases between. CDR3 amino acids: CASSYAYTEAFF. The CDR3, as DNA: TGTGCCAGCAGTTATGCTTACACTGAAGCTTTCTTT.